This T cell receptor (beta chain) was sequenced during a study of OX40 agonist ivuxolimab in advanced cancers. Looking at the study overall: Ivuxolimab was a fully human IgG2 agonistic monoclonal antibody targeting the costimulatory receptor OX40 (CD134). Intravenous ivuxolimab was administered to patients every 2 weeks at six dose levels: 0.01, 0.1, 0.3, 1.5, 3 and 10 mg/kg. Of the roughly 51 patients in dose escalation, 19 had hepatocellular carcinoma, some 15 had melanoma, 9 had renal cell carcinoma and 9 had head and neck cancer. The dose-escalation cohort was roughly 83% male with a mean age of approximately 60 years, ranging from about 23 to 85. Patients were allowed to have had prior anti-PD-1, anti-PD-L1 or anti-CTLA-4 therapy, and 30% to 50% of the dose-escalation patients had previously received checkpoint inhibitors. Partial responses occurred in three dose-escalation patients: two with cutaneous melanoma and one with hepatocellular carcinoma. The purpose of peripheral TCRbeta sequencing was to test whether ivuxolimab changed TCR sequence diversity and led to clonal T-cell expansion. The paper reports the monotherapy dose-escalation portion (N of about 47 patients) of the phase I ivuxolimab trial. The research as a whole found: Low levels of normalized T-cell clonal expansion were also seen in some patients who did not respond. In the 0.1-3.0 mg/kg groups, partial responders were among the patients with the lowest normalized peripheral clonal expansion, particularly in CD8+ T cells. After ivuxolimab, CD8+ T cells had more expanded clones than CD4+ T cells on average. At doses of 0.1 to 3.0 mg/kg, clonal expansion of both CD4+ and CD8+ T cells in blood was seen between baseline and week 6. The antigen specificity of the clonally expanded peripheral T cells was not determined.

For sequencing of the TCRbeta CDR3 region, genomic DNA was extracted from the sorted cells. The immunoSEQ Assay was used for sequencing of TCRbeta CDR3 regions. This immuneACCESS table, as held by TCRdb, lists in-frame sequences with V and J called but not all clones. Of the missing ones, under half trace to an unresolved V gene in checked studies; the others have no known cause. The sample table holds tens of thousands of clones, of which about 90% were seen once. Roughly 27% of the sample comes from the top ten. Trimming accounts for 7 bases at V and 2 bases at J, while the number of junction bases matched to no gene is 9. Counted from cysteine to phenylalanine, this CDR3 has 15 amino acids. The kept DNA is CDR3 alone, 45 bases in frame from the first base. The germline V gene (reference sequence) gives CDR1 as MNHEY and CDR2 as SMNVEV. The trial excluded patients who had a history of autoimmune disease or who were on systemic immunosuppression. Peripheral blood for TCR sequencing was collected from all dose cohorts at baseline, on cycle 4 day 1, and on cycle 7 day 1. The samples were taken from a phase I, first-in-human, multicenter, open-label dose-escalation trial of ivuxolimab. Adults with locally advanced or metastatic head and neck squamous cell, hepatocellular, melanoma or renal cell carcinoma were enrolled in the trial. Before TCR sequencing, CD4+ and CD8+ T cells were separately sorted from peripheral blood.

This clone appeared a single time. Its specific antigen is unknown. The input lacks base qualities; no much larger clone sits a single base away. The sample in question was CD4+ or CD8+ T cells sorted from blood, obtained in a trial of the OX40 agonist ivuxolimab. The sequence derives from an adult with an advanced solid tumor such as melanoma, head and neck, liver or kidney cancer. The V and J genes are TRBV27 and TRBJ2-3; TRBD2 aligns with 7 central bases. The DNA is TGTGCCAGCACCTCTAGCGGATACCTCACAGATACGCAGTATTTT. Its coded protein is CASTSSGYLTDTQYF.